The TCR beta chain under discussion was sequenced for a study of OX40 agonist ivuxolimab in advanced cancers. The overall study: As their treatment, patients were administered ivuxolimab, an agonistic anti-OX40 (CD134) antibody. The eligibility criteria allowed prior anti-PD-1, anti-PD-L1 or anti-CTLA-4 therapy, and around 40% had some. Overall study results and limits: There was clonal expansion of CD4+ and CD8+ blood T cells by week 6 at 0.1 to 3.0 mg/kg.

Profiling relied on immunoSEQ multiplex PCR, and the TCRdb table lists in-frame clones only, not all of them. The table records roughly 80,000 clones, 80% to 90% of them present only once. Trimming removed 3 bases from V and 8 bases from J, with 14 bases in between. The CDR3 is 15 amino acids. Cycle 7 day 1, cycle 4 day 1, and baseline were the timepoints at which blood was sampled. On this clone: The antigen remains undetermined.

The source of this sequence is an adult with an advanced solid tumor such as melanoma, head and neck, liver or kidney cancer. This material consisted of CD4+ or CD8+ T cells sorted from blood, taken in a trial of the OX40 agonist ivuxolimab. The V and J genes are TRBV23-1 and TRBJ1-6; perhaps TRBD1 as D (5 bases). TRBV23-1 is an ORF for which the function is uncertain. The CDR3 nucleotides are TGCGCCAGCAGTCACGGACAAGGGGATTATTCACCCCTCCACTTT. This translates into CASSHGQGDYSPLHF.